The 5 T cell receptor beta chains given below trace back to one sample, sequenced in a study of shared clonotypes between healthy human individuals. This table comes from immunoSEQ multiplex PCR, and its TCRdb copy is limited to in-frame clones, with some not included. The sample lists more than 850,000 clones; around three quarters were seen once. Sequencing input: memory CD4+ T cells from PBMCs. The subset: CD45RA-negative fraction. The receptor set was obtained from a young man in good health. Some clones in this sample may be carry-over from other donors' samples.

This clone showed up just once. The CDR3 bases are TGTGCCAGCTATTTCGGGGGCACAGATACGCAGTATTTT. Its protein product is CASYFGGTDTQYF. V and J are TRBV6-6 and TRBJ2-3, with D possibly being TRBD2 (5 bases). The length of the CDR3 is 13 residues. Trimming shortened V by 8 bases and J by 1 base, and 10 bases separated the two germline ends. Germline CDR1 MNHNY, CDR2 SVGAGI (reference sequence).

The chain is built from TRBV9 and TRBJ2-1, with TRBD2 identical over 9 bases. The CDR3 sequence is 17 residues long. With V trimmed by 0 bases and J by 8 bases, 12 bases remained unmatched. Germline V gene lookup returns CDR1 SGDLS and CDR2 YYNGEE. The CDR3 bases are TGTGCCAGCAGCGTAGTCGCTGGGGCTAGCGGGGCCCATGAGCAGTTCTTC. The encoded protein is CASSVVAGASGAHEQFF.

The V and J genes are TRBV7-9 and TRBJ1-4, with D possibly being TRBD1 (5 bases). The germline V gene has CDR1 SEHNR and CDR2 FQNEAQ (reference sequence). CDR3 length: 16 amino acids. V shed 5 bases and J shed 0 bases, with 13 bases lying between them. The CDR3 here is CASSRRAGSTNEKLFF. The CDR3 bases are TGTGCCAGCAGCCGAAGGGCAGGGTCAACTAATGAAAAACTGTTTTTT.

The chain has TRBV19 and TRBJ2-2, with D maybe TRBD2 (5 bases). Germline V gene lookup returns CDR1 LNHDA and CDR2 SQIVND (reference sequence). V was pared by 7 bases and J by 2 bases, with 11 bases between. This CDR3 is 14 amino acids long. The DNA for the CDR3 is TGTGCCAGTACTTCAAGCGGCAACACCGGGGAGCTGTTTTTT. Translating gives CASTSSGNTGELFF.

This chain uses TRBV5-1 with TRBJ1-4; possible D gene TRBD1, 6 bases. The V gene's germline CDR1 is SGHRS and CDR2 YFSETQ. Trimming removed 0 bases from V and 7 bases from J, with 16 bases in between. The length of the CDR3 is 16 residues. CDR3 sequence reads: CASSLAGDLGGEKLFF. The CDR3 DNA follows: TGCGCCAGCAGCTTGGCCGGGGACTTAGGGGGTGAAAAACTGTTTTTT.